This TCR beta chain was captured in a study of cytomegalovirus exposure and HLA in healthy donors. The study ran its PCR with 60 Vbeta and 13 Jbeta primers. Measured with immunoSEQ multiplex PCR; TCRdb has only the in-frame clones, and not every one. The table has about 200,000 clones, around three quarters seen once. As concerns this clone: What it binds is not known.

This CDR3 has 13 residues. V lost 0 bases and J lost 8, with 11 bases in between. In germline, CDR1 is SGHKS, CDR2 YYEKEE (reference sequence). Whole-study results and caveats: Under in vitro conditions, three CMV-associated chains were confirmed as specific for CMV antigens. Cytomegalovirus association was assigned to 170 or so TCR beta chains. Most likely, a cluster of highly shared sequence variants arose as a sequencing artifact.

The rearrangement uses TRBV5-5 and TRBJ1-2; possibly TRBD1 for D (5 bases). This clonotype was obtained from a man aged 25 to 45 in good health and CMV-seronegative. Input material: PBMCs. The CDR3 DNA reads as TGTGCCAGCAGCTTGGGCGGGGGTTACGGCTACACCTTC. As protein: CASSLGGGYGYTF.